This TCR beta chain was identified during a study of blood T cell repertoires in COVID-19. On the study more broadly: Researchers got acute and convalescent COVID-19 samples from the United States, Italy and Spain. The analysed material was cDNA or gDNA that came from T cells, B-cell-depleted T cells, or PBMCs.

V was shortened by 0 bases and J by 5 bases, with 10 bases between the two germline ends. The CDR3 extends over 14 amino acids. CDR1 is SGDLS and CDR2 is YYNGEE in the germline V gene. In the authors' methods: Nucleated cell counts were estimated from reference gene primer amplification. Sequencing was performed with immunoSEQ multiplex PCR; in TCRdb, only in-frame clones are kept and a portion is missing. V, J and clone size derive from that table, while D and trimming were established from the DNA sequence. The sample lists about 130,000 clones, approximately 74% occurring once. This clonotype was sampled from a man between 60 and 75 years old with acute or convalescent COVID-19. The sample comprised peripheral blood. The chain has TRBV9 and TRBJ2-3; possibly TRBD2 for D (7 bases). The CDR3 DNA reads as TGTGCCAGCAGCGTAGGGGGGGGCGGAGATACGCAGTATTTT. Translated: CASSVGGGGDTQYF.